This TCR beta chain was found in a study of cytomegalovirus exposure and HLA in healthy donors. The germline V gene has CDR1 LNHDA and CDR2 SQIVND (reference sequence). There are 12 residues in the CDR3. V was clipped by 8 bases and J by 7 bases, with 12 bases between them. PCR amplification relied on 60 Vbeta primers (plus 13 Jbeta primers). The assay was immunoSEQ multiplex PCR, and TCRdb's table has in-frame clones only and misses some. The sample lists some 160,000 clones; 70% to 90% were seen once. Notes on the study in general: TCR beta sequences reportedly predicted most subjects' HLA-A and HLA-B alleles accurately.

Comments on this clone: Its antigen is as yet unknown.

This receptor was taken from a man under 40 in good health and CMV-seropositive. The chain carries TRBV19 and TRBJ1-5, with unresolved D. Sequenced material: PBMCs. The CDR3 DNA follows: TGTGCCAGTGGCCCCCCTAGACAGCCCCAGCATTTT. Translation gives CASGPPRQPQHF.